The T cell receptor (beta chain) described here comes from a study of blood T cell repertoires in COVID-19. Study at large: The United States, Italy and Spain were the sources of the acute and convalescent COVID-19 samples.

In the study's own analysis: Scientists estimated how many nucleated cells there were by amplifying reference gene primers. Sequenced by immunoSEQ multiplex PCR; TCRdb stores in-frame clones only, minus some. V and J calls and clone size follow that table, whereas D and trimming were derived from the DNA. The repertoire holds about 180,000 clones, with around 84% as singletons. V was clipped by 1 base and J by 8 bases, with 14 bases between them. CDR1 and CDR2 (germline): SGHTA, FQGNSA. This CDR3 contains 15 residues. The sequence came from a man in his fifties with active or convalescent COVID-19. V usage is TRBV7-2 and J usage is TRBJ1-4; perhaps TRBD1 as D (5 bases). Sequenced: peripheral blood. The CDR3 loop is CASSLVLGVGEKLFF. In nucleotides, the CDR3 is TGTGCCAGCAGCTTAGTTCTAGGGGTGGGCGAAAAACTGTTTTTT.